Below are 20 T cell receptor beta chains sequenced from a single sample in a study of blood T cell repertoires in COVID-19. Here immunoSEQ multiplex PCR was the method, and the copy in TCRdb shows in-frame clones only, minus some. Of around 270,000 clones in the sample, 65% to 85% are singletons; the top ten hold approximately 14%. Source material: peripheral blood. These receptors were obtained from an older person with COVID-19, enrolled during active disease.

V gene TRBV6-2 or TRBV6-3 combines with J gene TRBJ2-3, with 13 bases aligning to TRBD2. The V segment lost 2 bases and the J segment 1 base; nucleotides outside the gene matches: 12. The CDR3 has 20 residues. CDR1 and CDR2 (germline): MNHEY, SVGEGT. DNA of the CDR3: TGTGCCAGCAGTTACCCCGGGACTAGCGGGGCGACTTGGGGCACAGATACGCAGTATTTT. Amino acid sequence: CASSYPGTSGATWGTDTQYF.

This sequence joins TRBV19 and TRBJ2-1, with D possibly TRBD2 on 5 matching bases. The V and J ends lost 5 bases and 7 bases respectively, with 21 bases between them. Per the germline V gene, CDR1 is LNHDA and CDR2 is SQIVND (reference sequence). This CDR3 is 16 amino acids long. DNA of the CDR3: TGTGCCAGTAGTTACCGGGGTACTCCAACCGGGAATGAGCAGTTCTTC. Its protein is CASSYRGTPTGNEQFF.

The chain carries TRBV28 and TRBJ1-4; perhaps TRBD1 as D (6 bases). Trimming removed 4 bases from V and 0 bases from J, with 6 bases in between. There are 14 residues in the CDR3. Germline V gene data show CDR1 as MDHEN and CDR2 as SYDVKM. CDR3 sequence: CASSWTATNEKLFF. In DNA, the CDR3 is TGTGCCAGCAGTTGGACAGCAACTAATGAAAAACTGTTTTTT.

The chain couples TRBV6-5 to TRBJ2-1; 12 bases are shared with TRBD2. Looked up from germline, CDR1 is MNHEY and CDR2 is SVGAGI. Trimming took 4 bases from V and 4 from J; bases not matched to a gene: 5. The CDR3 runs 16 residues. CDR3 sequence: CASSSPGLAGYNEQFF. The CDR3 region has the DNA TGTGCCAGCAGTTCCCCCGGACTAGCGGGGTACAATGAGCAGTTCTTC.

V usage is TRBV5-6 and J usage is TRBJ2-5; D is uncertain. V was trimmed by 0 bases and J by 7 bases, leaving 10 bases between them. Germline V gene data show CDR1 as SGHDT and CDR2 as YYEEEE. CDR3 size: 13 residues. CDR3 amino acids: CASSLERTGTQYF. CDR3 DNA sequence: TGTGCCAGCAGCTTGGAGCGCACCGGGACCCAGTACTTC.

The chain joins TRBV28 to TRBJ2-1, with D possibly matching TRBD1 (6 bases). The CDR3 extends over 16 amino acids. Germline CDR1 MDHEN, CDR2 SYDVKM. The V end lost 5 bases, the J end lost 4 bases, and 18 bases lay between the germline ends. As DNA, the CDR3 is TGTGCCAGCAGTCCCCAGGGGTTGGCGGAGTACAATGAGCAGTTCTTC. This gives the protein CASSPQGLAEYNEQFF.

V is TRBV28 and J is TRBJ2-5; D unresolved. Germline CDR1 MDHEN, CDR2 SYDVKM. The CDR3 covers 13 residues. V lost 3 bases, J lost 1 base, and 6 bases lay in between. As DNA, the CDR3 is TGTGCCAGCAGTTTGGTAGTCCAAGAGACCCAGTACTTC. Residues: CASSLVVQETQYF.

The chain uses TRBV9 and TRBJ2-7; the D gene is possibly TRBD1 (5 bases). The CDR3 covers 16 residues. In germline, CDR1 is SGDLS, CDR2 YYNGEE. Trimming shortened V by 2 bases and J by 3 bases, and 18 bases separated the two germline ends. Here the CDR3 reads CASSVDFLQGSYEQYF. DNA of the CDR3: TGTGCCAGCAGCGTTGATTTTTTGCAGGGTAGCTACGAGCAGTACTTC.

This clone has a handful of counts. The V and J genes are TRBV5-5 and TRBJ1-3; D is undetermined. Looked up from germline, CDR1 is SGHKS and CDR2 is YYEKEE (reference sequence). The CDR3 runs 15 residues. The V end lost 4 bases, the J end lost 2 bases, and 13 bases lay between the germline ends. CDR3 protein: CASSRDPRPGNTIYF. The CDR3 bases are TGTGCCAGCAGCAGAGACCCTAGGCCTGGAAACACCATATATTTT.

This rearrangement joins TRBV6-6 to TRBJ2-3, with 7 bases that match TRBD2. Trimming removed 6 bases from V and 0 bases from J; junction bases left unmatched: 21. Germline loops: CDR1 MNHNY, CDR2 SVGAGI (reference sequence). The CDR3 consists of 20 residues. Here the CDR3 reads CASSKRPAAGNQLSTDTQYF. The CDR3 nucleotides are TGTGCCAGCAGCAAACGCCCGGCAGCGGGGAACCAATTAAGCACAGATACGCAGTATTTT.

The chain carries TRBV29-1 and TRBJ2-7; TRBD1 aligns across 9 bases. Losses at the gene ends were 4 bases for V and 1 base for J; bases not matched to a gene: 17. Germline CDR1 and CDR2: SQVTM and ANQGSEA. The CDR3 is 18 residues long. CDR3 residues: CSVAGIMQGQGGSYEQYF. The CDR3 DNA is TGCAGCGTTGCTGGGATTATGCAGGGACAGGGCGGGTCCTACGAGCAGTACTTC.

The chain is built from TRBV15 and TRBJ1-4; weak D call: TRBD1 (6 bases). The CDR3 is 16 amino acids. V lost 1 base, J lost 7 bases, and 16 bases lay in between. The germline CDR1 and CDR2 sequences are LNHNV and YYDKDF (reference sequence). The CDR3 coding sequence is TGTGCCACCAGCAGAGGTGATTGGGGAGGGGGTGAAAAACTGTTTTTT. Residues: CATSRGDWGGGEKLFF.

The V call is TRBV20-1, the J call TRBJ2-1; a possible D gene is TRBD2 (6 bases). Between the trimmed V and J ends, which lost 1 base and 14 bases, there was a span of 12 bases. This CDR3 comprises 11 residues. Looked up from germline, CDR1 is DFQATT and CDR2 is SNEGSKA (reference sequence). The CDR3 sequence: CSARGWEREFF. The CDR3 region has the DNA TGCAGTGCTAGAGGGTGGGAGCGGGAGTTCTTC.

The V gene is TRBV28, the J gene TRBJ2-5; D is perhaps TRBD2 (6 bases). The CDR3 contains 14 residues. V was trimmed by 5 bases and J by 5 bases, leaving 15 bases between them. The germline CDR1 and CDR2 sequences are MDHEN and SYDVKM. DNA of the CDR3: TGTGCCAGCAGTAAAGTGACGGAGGGGGAGACCCAGTACTTC. Its translation is CASSKVTEGETQYF.

This clone was detected a few times. The sample has other DNA sequences that encode this CDR3 too. The J gene is TRBJ1-1, the V gene TRBV30, with a weak D call TRBD1 (6 bases). With 0 bases removed from V and 8 bases from J, the gap between germline ends came to 7 bases. The CDR3 runs to 11 residues. Germline V CDR1 and CDR2: GTSNPN, SVGIG (reference sequence). The CDR3 nucleotides read TGTGCCTGGAGTGTCAGGGGAGAAGCTTTCTTT. Its protein is CAWSVRGEAFF. The full variable domain, rest sourced from reference TRBV30 and TRBJ1-1, is SQTIHQWPATLVQPVGSPLSLECTVEGTSNPNLYWYRQAAGRGLQLLFYSVGIGQISSEVPQNLSASRPQDRQFILSSKKLLLSDSGFYLCAWSVRGEAFFGQGTRLTVV.

V usage is TRBV14 and J usage is TRBJ1-1; possible D gene TRBD1, 5 bases. CDR3 size: 14 residues. V lost 7 bases, J lost 4 bases, and 16 bases lay in between. Germline CDR1 and CDR2: SGHDN and FVKESK. CDR3 sequence reads: CASTSRAQGTEAFF. The DNA for the CDR3 is TGTGCCAGCACCTCCAGGGCCCAGGGCACTGAAGCTTTCTTT.

This sequence joins TRBV14 and TRBJ2-3; 8 bases are shared with TRBD2. The ends lost 2 bases at V and 1 base at J; junction bases unmatched: 5. The CDR3 spans 16 residues. Germline V gene lookup returns CDR1 SGHDN and CDR2 FVKESK. CDR3 in amino acids: CASSQRAGVGTDTQYF. The CDR3 bases are TGTGCCAGCAGCCAACGAGCGGGAGTAGGCACAGATACGCAGTATTTT.

The chain is built from TRBV7-9 and TRBJ2-5; 10 bases are a match to TRBD1. This CDR3 is built from 18 residues. Germline-derived CDR1 and CDR2 are SEHNR and FQNEAQ (reference sequence). The trim removed 5 bases at V and 5 bases at J, leaving 17 bases unmatched. The CDR3 DNA follows: TGTGCCAGCAGCCCCTTAGCTCGGACAGGGGGAAGGTATGAGACCCAGTACTTC. This translates into CASSPLARTGGRYETQYF.

The J gene is TRBJ1-2, the V gene TRBV15; no reliable D call. The CDR3 runs to 15 residues. V gave up 0 bases and J gave up 0 bases, with 8 bases separating them. Germline V gene lookup returns CDR1 LNHNV and CDR2 YYDKDF (reference sequence). The CDR3 protein is CATSREPGSNYGYTF. In nucleotides, the CDR3 is TGTGCCACCAGCAGAGAGCCAGGATCTAACTATGGCTACACCTTC. Full variable domain (missing parts from reference TRBV15 and TRBJ1-2): DAMVIQNPRYQVTQFGKPVTLSCSQTLNHNVMYWYQQKSSQAPKLLFHYYDKDFNNEADTPDNFQSRRPNTSFCFLDIRSPGLGDTAMYLCATSREPGSNYGYTFGSGTRLTVV.

The rearrangement joins TRBV7-2 to TRBJ2-7, with D unresolved. The CDR3 covers 12 residues. Trimming pared 3 bases from V and 12 bases from J, leaving 15 bases between. The V gene's germline CDR1 is SGHTA and CDR2 FQGNSA. The CDR3 DNA sequence: TGTGCCAGCAGCTTGGGCCCGACACAACCGTACTTC. Its protein is CASSLGPTQPYF. The full variable domain, rest sourced from reference TRBV7-2 and TRBJ2-7, is GAGVSQSPSNKVTEKGKDVELRCDPISGHTALYWYRQSLGQGLEFLIYFQGNSAPDKSGLPSDRFSAERTGGSVSTLTIQRTQQEDSAVYLCASSLGPTQPYFGPGTRLTVT.